This T cell receptor beta chain stems from a study of blood T cells in healthy people across ages (dated by TCRdb to the mid-2010s). Study-wide context: In model experiments, roughly one uniquely barcoded TCR beta cDNA molecule per two T cells was captured by template switching. Four age groups were formed from the donors: young (average around 15 years), middle-aged (around 40), aged (approximately 60) and long-lived (around 82). Using deep sequencing normalized with unique cDNA molecular identifiers, the study measured how TCR beta repertoire diversity changes with age. The study analyzed two additional independent replicas of 1 million unique cDNA reads from the same blood draw for two donors, one aged 18 to 29 and one aged 80 or older. To avoid experimental bias, donors of different ages were distributed randomly across sequencing lanes. On the study overall, not on this receptor specifically: Bulk unsorted PBMC profiling prevented conclusive comparison of naive and antigen-experienced compartments. There was a strong correlation between observed TCR beta diversity and the percentage of naive T cells measured by flow cytometry. Because donor CMV infection status was unknown, age-related changes in expanded clonotypes were potentially confounded. Compared with the aged group, the long-lived group had more naive CD4+ T cells, fewer expanded clones and increased TCR diversity, a pattern suggesting age selection. Observed TCR beta diversity per million T cells fell roughly linearly with age, and a significant reduction was already apparent by age roughly 41. Estimates of total diversity from one million sequenced T cells were regarded as lower bounds and underestimates.

This clonotype occurred many times. There is no known antigen for this receptor. Per-base quality was not reported, and no clone a single base away is much larger than it. From the cysteine up to the phenylalanine, the CDR3 has a length of 13 residues. The CDR3 DNA has 39 bases and is translated from base 1. V and J are truncated by 0 bases and 4 bases respectively, leaving an intervening sequence of 4 bases. Looking up the germline V gene (reference sequence) yields CDR1 MNHEY and CDR2 SMNVEV. The donors were 40 or so Caucasian individuals from Russia, aged roughly 6 to 100 years, who were systemically healthy. Each donor gave about 11 milliliters of peripheral blood, drawn into EDTA-treated Vacutainer tubes. PBMCs were isolated by Ficoll-Paque density-gradient centrifugation, with at least 6 million obtained per sample. Total RNA was extracted from PBMCs with Trizol reagent, with at least 6 micrograms obtained per sample. The percentages of naive CD45RAhigh/CD27high T cells were determined by flow cytometry on a PBMC aliquot from every donor.

The protocol used for the library was 5' RACE. The sequencing machine was an Illumina HiSeq 2500. A second PCR of roughly 7 to 11 cycles was performed with a sample-barcoded 5' primer and a J-beta primer mix. A unique molecular identifier was introduced onto each TCR beta cDNA molecule by a template-switch 5' adaptor carrying 12 random nucleotides. Each sample yielded at least 2.5 million CDR3-containing paired-end reads. First-strand cDNA was synthesized from all RNA with the Mint cDNA synthesis kit, primed by a TRBC-specific oligonucleotide. All cDNA was treated with uracil-DNA glycosylase and then went through a first 18-cycle PCR with the universal primers M1SS and BC2_uni_R. Processing in the source paper ran as follows. Normalization of each sample was performed by random selection of 1 million high-quality reads, each carrying a distinct molecular identifier. Instead of being binned into consensus sequences, reads with shared molecular identifiers were discarded. MiTCR, with a Q25 quality threshold and the strictest error-elimination algorithm, was used for CDR3 identification, clonotype clustering and error correction. A nonparametric unseen species model with Euler transformation was used to estimate a lower bound on total TCR beta diversity. TCRdb's own reprocessing of the public reads used fastp at Q25 and MiXCR and kept productive beta chains. CDR3 protein sequences are deduplicated, and each keeps its most common genes and DNA. These V and J calls rely on TCRdb rather than the paper's analysis. The sample records approximately 810,000 distinct CDR3 sequences, under 40% of which are singletons. Approximately 13% of the sample goes to the ten largest clones.

The source material was blood. In this chain, TRBV27 is recombined with TRBJ1-5, with the D gene uncertain. The TCR was taken from a man aged 18 to 30 in good health. The CDR3 region reads CASSLSRNQPQHF. The DNA is TGTGCCAGCAGTTTATCAAGGAATCAGCCCCAGCATTTT.